One and the same sample provided the 23 T cell receptor beta chains below, sequenced in a study of blood T cell repertoires in COVID-19. Profiling relied on immunoSEQ multiplex PCR, and the TCRdb table lists in-frame clones only, not all of them. The sample carries about 150,000 clones, about 89% recorded once. Source material: peripheral blood. The receptors were sampled from a man in his sixties with acute or convalescent COVID-19.

The chain employs TRBV5-1 and TRBJ1-4; perhaps TRBD1 as D (5 bases). The CDR3 extends over 14 amino acids. The germline CDR1 and CDR2 sequences are SGHRS and YFSETQ. With 1 base removed from V and 6 bases from J, the gap between germline ends came to 10 bases. CDR3 loop: CASSLNSGDEKLFF. CDR3 nucleotide sequence: TGCGCCAGCAGCTTGAACTCGGGGGATGAAAAACTGTTTTTT.

The gene calls are TRBV30 and TRBJ2-3; 13 positions agree with TRBD2. The CDR3 has 15 amino acids. The germline gives CDR1 GTSNPN, CDR2 SVGIG (reference sequence). Trimming at V came to 3 bases and at J to 5 bases, leaving 5 bases not matched to a gene. CDR3 sequence (DNA): TGTGCCTGGAGGACTAGCGGGGGGAAGGGAGATACGCAGTATTTT. Translation gives CAWRTSGGKGDTQYF.

The chain combines TRBV19 with TRBJ1-1, with D perhaps TRBD1 (5 bases). Trimming took off 5 bases at V and 5 bases at J, with 12 bases between the two ends. Germline V gene sequence: CDR1 LNHDA, CDR2 SQIVND (reference sequence). The CDR3 loop spans 13 amino acids. The CDR3 nucleotides read TGTGCCAGTAGTTTCGACAGCCGAACTGAAGCTTTCTTT. Protein product: CASSFDSRTEAFF.

This clone was recorded once. The V gene is TRBV29-1, the J gene TRBJ2-7; D is unresolved. Looked up from germline, CDR1 is SQVTM and CDR2 is ANQGSEA. This CDR3 has 11 amino acids. With 5 bases removed from V and 10 bases from J, the gap between germline ends came to 15 bases. The CDR3 DNA sequence: TGCAGCGTTTCGACTGGATTCGAACAGTACTTC. As protein: CSVSTGFEQYF.

The chain is built from TRBV27 and TRBJ2-7; 9 bases agree with TRBD1. With V trimmed by 6 bases and J by 7 bases, 13 bases remained unmatched. There are 15 residues in the CDR3. Per the germline V gene, CDR1 is MNHEY and CDR2 is SMNVEV (reference sequence). The CDR3 nucleotides read TGTGCCAGCAGGCAGGGGGGACAGGGTGGGAAGGAGCAGTACTTC. Encoded protein: CASRQGGQGGKEQYF.

The chain has TRBV12-3 or TRBV12-4 and TRBJ1-5, with D unresolved. The CDR3 runs to 13 residues. Trimming took 7 bases from V and 4 from J, leaving 11 bases between them. Written as DNA, the CDR3 is TGTGCCAGCACCTATAGAAGAAATCAGCCCCAGCATTTT. It codes for CASTYRRNQPQHF.

The J gene is TRBJ1-5, the V gene TRBV5-4; D not resolved. The CDR3 has 14 residues. V shed 3 bases and J shed 1 base, with 8 bases lying between them. CDR1 SGHNT and CDR2 YYREEE come from the germline V gene (reference sequence). CDR3 nucleotide sequence: TGTGCCAGCAGCTCCCGGGGAAGCAATCAGCCCCAGCATTTT. Translated, it gives CASSSRGSNQPQHF.

The chain joins TRBV6-5 to TRBJ1-1; D gene uncertain. Germline V lookup: CDR1 MNHEY, CDR2 SVGAGI. The CDR3 covers 15 residues. V lost 5 bases and J lost 0, with 13 bases in between. The CDR3, as DNA: TGTGCCAGCAGTATAGAACTCATTATGAACACTGAAGCTTTCTTT. This sequence encodes CASSIELIMNTEAFF.

J is TRBJ1-2 and V is TRBV12-3 or TRBV12-4, with 7 positions matching TRBD1. J gave up 2 bases and V 5 bases, and 2 bases lay outside the gene matches. This CDR3 spans 13 amino acids. CDR3 DNA sequence: TGTGCCAGCAGTCCACAGGGGAACTATGGCTACACCTTC. It encodes CASSPQGNYGYTF.

The V call is TRBV4-1, the J call TRBJ1-1; D is undetermined. Germline CDR1 is MGHRA and CDR2 is YSYEKL. The ends were cut back, 4 bases at V and 1 base at J, with 10 bases in the middle. This CDR3 is 14 amino acids long. The CDR3 DNA is TGCGCCAGCAGCCGAGGACGGGAGAACACTGAAGCTTTCTTT. Translated: CASSRGRENTEAFF.

V usage is TRBV5-1 and J usage is TRBJ2-3; D ambiguous. The germline V and J ends were trimmed by 4 bases and 5 bases, with 5 bases remaining between them. This CDR3 has 11 residues. The germline V gene has CDR1 SGHRS and CDR2 YFSETQ. The CDR3: CASSNRDTQYF. The CDR3 region has the DNA TGCGCCAGCAGCAATAGAGATACGCAGTATTTT.

V usage is TRBV4-1 and J usage is TRBJ1-3; 7 nucleotides align to TRBD1. CDR1 and CDR2 (germline): MGHRA, YSYEKL. The CDR3 extends over 15 amino acids. J lost 2 bases, V lost 1 base, and 2 bases had no gene match. In DNA form, the CDR3 reads TGCGCCAGCAGCCAAGGGACAGGAGCTGGAAACACCATATATTTT. Its translation: CASSQGTGAGNTIYF.

The sample holds a few counts of this clone. The J gene is TRBJ2-7, the V gene TRBV11-2; 7 nucleotides agree with TRBD1. Per germline, CDR1 SGHAT and CDR2 FQNNGV. Trimming took 5 bases from V and 2 from J; bases not matched to a gene: 12. The CDR3 loop spans 16 amino acids. The CDR3 DNA sequence: TGTGCCAGCAGCCGTTTCCCGGACAGGCTTGCCTACGAGCAGTACTTC. This sequence encodes CASSRFPDRLAYEQYF.

This sequence joins TRBV7-9 and TRBJ1-4; no firm D call. Trimming left V 3 bases short and J 7 bases short, with 12 bases between. Germline V lookup: CDR1 SEHNR, CDR2 FQNEAQ (reference sequence). The CDR3 extends over 14 amino acids. DNA for the CDR3: TGTGCCAGCAGCTTTTCCACGCGGGGTGAAAAACTGTTTTTT. Translating it yields CASSFSTRGEKLFF.

The chain uses TRBV7-8 and TRBJ2-5; D might be TRBD1 (6 bases). The V gene lost 6 bases and the J gene lost 5 bases, with 16 bases spanning the gap. The germline CDR1 and CDR2 sequences are SGHVS and FQNEAQ. The CDR3 spans 14 residues. The CDR3: CASSLNRALETQYF. The CDR3 DNA reads as TGTGCCAGCAGTTTGAACAGGGCTTTGGAGACCCAGTACTTC.

The CDR3 region is CASSEDRGANQPQHF. CDR3 nucleotide sequence: TGTGCCAGCAGTGAGGACAGGGGGGCAAATCAGCCCCAGCATTTT. The rearrangement uses TRBV25-1 and TRBJ1-5, with 10 bases aligning to TRBD1. Germline assignment: CDR1 MGHDK and CDR2 SYGVNS. The V and J ends lost 3 bases and 4 bases, in that order; junction bases with no gene match: 3. This CDR3 has 15 residues.

This chain links TRBV9 with TRBJ2-5; D not certain. V dropped 5 bases and J dropped 1 base, with 21 bases sitting between them. The CDR3 runs to 17 residues. Germline V gene lookup returns CDR1 SGDLS and CDR2 YYNGEE. The CDR3: CASSETLGGPTQETQYF. CDR3 in DNA: TGTGCCAGCAGTGAAACCCTCGGCGGTCCTACCCAAGAGACCCAGTACTTC. Drawing the rest from reference TRBV9 and TRBJ2-5, the complete variable domain is DSGVTQTPKHLITATGQRVTLRCSPRSGDLSVYWYQQSLDQGLQFLIQYYNGEERAKGNILERFSAQQFPDLHSELNLSSLELGDSALYFCASSETLGGPTQETQYFGPGTRLLVL.

This clone was counted only a few times. This rearrangement joins TRBV7-9 to TRBJ1-1; D remains ambiguous. The CDR3 runs to 13 residues. Trimming took off 2 bases at V and 4 bases at J, with 8 bases between the two ends. CDR1 is SEHNR, CDR2 FQNEAQ, per germline (reference sequence). For the CDR3, the DNA is TGTGCCAGCAGCTTACAGGCAGCCACTGAAGCTTTCTTT. It specifies CASSLQAATEAFF.

CDR3 amino acids: CSVGLSGAKLFF. The DNA of the CDR3 is TGCAGCGTTGGGTTGTCAGGGGCGAAACTGTTTTTT. The genes are TRBV29-1 and TRBJ1-4, with D possibly being TRBD1 (6 bases). The V gene lost 4 bases and the J gene lost 11 bases, with 14 bases spanning the gap. This CDR3 is built from 12 residues. Germline V gives CDR1 SQVTM, CDR2 ANQGSEA.

The chain has TRBV5-1 and TRBJ1-1, with D hard to call. Germline V CDR1 and CDR2: SGHRS, YFSETQ. The CDR3 consists of 14 residues. V was shortened by 0 bases and J by 5 bases, with 11 bases between the two germline ends. CDR3: CASSLGVLGTEAFF. For the CDR3, the DNA is TGCGCCAGCAGCTTGGGGGTGCTCGGGACTGAAGCTTTCTTT. The full variable domain, its missing parts supplied by reference TRBV5-1 and TRBJ1-1, is KAGVTQTPRYLIKTRGQQVTLSCSPISGHRSVSWYQQTPGQGLQFLFEYFSETQRNKGNFPGRFSGRQFSNSRSEMNVSTLELGDSALYLCASSLGVLGTEAFFGQGTRLTVV.

V and J are TRBV27 and TRBJ2-3, with 9 nucleotides matching TRBD1. The CDR3 totals 16 residues. Germline V gives CDR1 MNHEY, CDR2 SMNVEV (reference sequence). V gave up 6 bases and J gave up 2 bases; unmatched junction bases: 9. DNA of the CDR3: TGTGCCAGCAGACACACAGGGGGCCGTTACACAGATACGCAGTATTTT. It is translated as CASRHTGGRYTDTQYF.

This chain joins TRBV25-1 and TRBJ2-7; possibly TRBD2 for D (6 bases). The CDR3 sequence is 15 residues long. Trimming removed 10 bases at V and 2 bases at J, with 21 bases between. The germline gives CDR1 MGHDK, CDR2 SYGVNS. The CDR3 protein is CATFGGASKPYEQYF. DNA of the CDR3: TGTGCCACTTTTGGCGGGGCCTCAAAGCCCTACGAGCAGTACTTC.

The chain recombines TRBV3-1 (or the pseudogene TRBV3-2) with TRBJ2-2; 14 bases are a match to TRBD2. V trimming: 4 bases; J trimming: 4 bases; junction bases outside the gene matches: 2. This CDR3 region has 16 residues. CDR1 is LGHDT and CDR2 is YNNKEL in the germline V gene (reference sequence). The CDR3 here is CASSPGLAGGTGELFF. In DNA form, the CDR3 reads TGTGCCAGCAGCCCCGGACTAGCGGGGGGCACCGGGGAGCTGTTTTTT.